This T cell receptor (beta chain) originates from a study of cytomegalovirus exposure and HLA in healthy donors (TCRdb year 2017). For context, the study as a whole: The 650 to 750 repertoires of the first cohort and the 120 validation repertoires were produced on the same platform, according to a later analysis. The study aimed to test whether signatures of past pathogen exposure could be identified by cataloging public T cell receptors. A separate validation cohort of over 95 different subjects was used in addition to the approximately 670-subject first cohort. To predict cytomegalovirus infection status, the study combined high-throughput TCR immunosequencing, statistical association of individual TCRs with disease status, and machine learning. What the study reported, not specific to this receptor: Most TCR sequences were seen in very few donors, while some public TCRs were found in many individuals. In vitro tests confirmed that a few of the cytomegalovirus-associated TCR beta chains recognize cytomegalovirus antigens. A later analysis had no HLA typing for the validation cohort, so co-occurrence there was scored across all 110 or so repertoires. The authors suggested that the approach could potentially be generalized to other disease states and immunological phenotypes. Subsequent analysis determined that TCRs grouped into clusters in the first cohort also showed a tendency toward co-occurrence across the approximately 120 validation repertoires, and roughly 94% of cluster scores exceeded 0. Cytomegalovirus status was reported to be diagnosed by the classifier with high specificity and sensitivity in both the original and validation cohorts. The study gave a list of over 150 TCR beta chains associated with cytomegalovirus.

The V and J ends are trimmed by 2 bases and 7 bases, leaving 9 bases between them. Sequences MNHEY (CDR1) and SMNVEV (CDR2) are obtained from the germline V gene (reference sequence). The CDR3 spans 13 residues, from the cysteine through the phenylalanine. Here the CDR3 DNA is all that survives: 39 bases in frame from base 1. On this clone itself: The antigen it binds to is not known. No quality values exist for individual bases; no much larger clone is one base distant.

The donors belonged to the validation cohort of about 120 subjects, which was separate from the approximately 610-subject first cohort. Library preparation was by the immunoSEQ multiplex PCR assay. Turning to the authors' computational methods: A statistical classification framework was built for diagnosing cytomegalovirus status from the catalog of TCR beta chain sequences. Held by TCRdb, this immuneACCESS table contains in-frame sequences only and omits some clones. Under half of the omission traces to an unresolved V gene where checked; the cause of the rest is unknown. The V and J calls and clone size were taken over from that table, and D and trimming were inferred from the DNA. The sample table lists approximately 50,000 clones, 88% of them with a count of one. The ten biggest clones cover over 6.5% of the sample.

This TCR was sampled from a woman aged 25 to 39 in good health and CMV-seronegative. The source material was PBMCs. The chain joins TRBV27 to TRBJ2-1; TRBD2 is a possible D gene, resting on 5 matching bases. The CDR3 loop reads CASSLPGRNEQFF. The bases are TGTGCCAGCAGTTTACCGGGAAGAAATGAGCAGTTCTTC.